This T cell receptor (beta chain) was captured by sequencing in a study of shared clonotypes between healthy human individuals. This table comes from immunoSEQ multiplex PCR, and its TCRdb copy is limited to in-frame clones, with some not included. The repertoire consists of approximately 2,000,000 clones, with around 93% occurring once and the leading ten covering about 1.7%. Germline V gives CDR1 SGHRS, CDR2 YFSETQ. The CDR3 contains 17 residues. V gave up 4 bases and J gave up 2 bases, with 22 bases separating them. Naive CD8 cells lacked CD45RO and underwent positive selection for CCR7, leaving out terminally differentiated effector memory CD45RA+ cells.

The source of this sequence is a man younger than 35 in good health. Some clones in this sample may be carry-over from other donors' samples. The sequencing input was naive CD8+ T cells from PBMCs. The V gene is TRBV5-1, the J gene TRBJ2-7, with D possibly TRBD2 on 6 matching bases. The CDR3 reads CASSRLEFGGRAYEQYF. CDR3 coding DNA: TGCGCCAGCAGCAGACTTGAGTTCGGGGGAAGGGCCTACGAGCAGTACTTC.